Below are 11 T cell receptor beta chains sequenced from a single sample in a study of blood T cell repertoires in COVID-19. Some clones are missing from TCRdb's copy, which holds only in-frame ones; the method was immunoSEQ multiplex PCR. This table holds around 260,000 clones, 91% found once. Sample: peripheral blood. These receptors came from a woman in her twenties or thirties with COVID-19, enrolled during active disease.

CDR3 in DNA: TGTGCCAGTAGTATAAGAGCGGTTACCTACAATGAGCAGTTCTTC. As protein: CASSIRAVTYNEQFF. This chain uses TRBV19 with TRBJ2-1, with a tentative D call TRBD2 (5 bases). This CDR3 has 15 residues. V lost 2 bases and J lost 2, with 10 bases in between. Germline loops: CDR1 LNHDA, CDR2 SQIVND (reference sequence).

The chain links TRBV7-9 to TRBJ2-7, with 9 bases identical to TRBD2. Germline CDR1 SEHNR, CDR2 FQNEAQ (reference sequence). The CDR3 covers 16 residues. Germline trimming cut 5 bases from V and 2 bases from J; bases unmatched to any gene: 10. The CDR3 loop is CASSPAGGVHTYEQYF. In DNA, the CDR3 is TGTGCCAGCAGCCCGGCGGGAGGGGTCCATACCTACGAGCAGTACTTC.

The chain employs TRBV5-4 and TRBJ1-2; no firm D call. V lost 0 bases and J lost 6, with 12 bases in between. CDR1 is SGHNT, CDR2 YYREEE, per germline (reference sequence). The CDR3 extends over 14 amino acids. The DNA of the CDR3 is TGTGCCAGCAGCTTGGTATTACAGAAGGATGGCTACACCTTC. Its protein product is CASSLVLQKDGYTF.

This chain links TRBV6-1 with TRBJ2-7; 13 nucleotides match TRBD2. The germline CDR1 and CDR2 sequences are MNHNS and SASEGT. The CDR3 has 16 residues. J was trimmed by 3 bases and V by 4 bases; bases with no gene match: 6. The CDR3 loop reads CASSVTGLAGVYEQYF. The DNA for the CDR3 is TGTGCCAGCAGTGTGACAGGACTAGCGGGAGTCTACGAGCAGTACTTC.

CDR3 residues: CASSPIGAGSSGNTIYF. DNA for the CDR3: TGCGCCAGCAGCCCCATAGGAGCGGGGAGCTCTGGAAACACCATATATTTT. The J gene is TRBJ1-3, the V gene TRBV4-1; D gene unclear. V dropped 4 bases and J dropped 0 bases, with 16 bases sitting between them. This CDR3 comprises 17 residues. CDR1 is MGHRA and CDR2 is YSYEKL in the germline V gene.

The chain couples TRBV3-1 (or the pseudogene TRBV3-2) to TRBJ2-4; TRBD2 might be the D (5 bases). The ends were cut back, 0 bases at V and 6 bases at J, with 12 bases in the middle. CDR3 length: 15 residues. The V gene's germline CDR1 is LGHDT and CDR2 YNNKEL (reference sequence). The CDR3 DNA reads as TGTGCCAGCAGCCAAGACCTAGCATCGGGAAACATTCAGTACTTC. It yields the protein CASSQDLASGNIQYF.

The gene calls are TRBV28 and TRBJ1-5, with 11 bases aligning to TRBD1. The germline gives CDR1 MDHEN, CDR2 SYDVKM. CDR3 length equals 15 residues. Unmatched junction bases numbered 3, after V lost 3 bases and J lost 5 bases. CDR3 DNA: TGTGCCAGCAGTTTCTTGGGACAGGGGGATCAGCCCCAGCATTTT. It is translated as CASSFLGQGDQPQHF.

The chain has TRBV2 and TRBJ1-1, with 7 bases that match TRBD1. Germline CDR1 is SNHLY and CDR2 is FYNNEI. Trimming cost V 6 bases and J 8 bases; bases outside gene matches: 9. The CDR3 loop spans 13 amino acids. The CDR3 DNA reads TGTGCCAGCAGAAAACAGGGGCCCCTCGAAGCTTTCTTT. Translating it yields CASRKQGPLEAFF. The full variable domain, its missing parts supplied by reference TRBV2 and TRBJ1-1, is EPEVTQTPSHQVTQMGQEVILRCVPISNHLYFYWYRQILGQKVEFLVSFYNNEISEKSEIFDDQFSVERPDGSNFTLKIRSTKLEDSAMYFCASRKQGPLEAFFGQGTRLTVV.

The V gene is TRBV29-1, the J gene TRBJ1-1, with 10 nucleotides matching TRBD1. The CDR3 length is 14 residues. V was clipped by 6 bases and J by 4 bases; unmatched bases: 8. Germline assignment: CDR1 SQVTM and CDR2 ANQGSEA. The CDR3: CSVDRGPLGTEAFF. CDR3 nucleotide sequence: TGCAGCGTAGACAGGGGGCCGTTGGGCACTGAAGCTTTCTTT.

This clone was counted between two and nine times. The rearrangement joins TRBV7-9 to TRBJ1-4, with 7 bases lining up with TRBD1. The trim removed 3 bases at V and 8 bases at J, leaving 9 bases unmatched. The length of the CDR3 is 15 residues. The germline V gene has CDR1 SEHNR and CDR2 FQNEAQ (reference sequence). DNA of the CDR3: TGTGCCAGCAGCTTTAGTCCAGGGGGTAGAGAAAAACTGTTTTTT. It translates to CASSFSPGGREKLFF.

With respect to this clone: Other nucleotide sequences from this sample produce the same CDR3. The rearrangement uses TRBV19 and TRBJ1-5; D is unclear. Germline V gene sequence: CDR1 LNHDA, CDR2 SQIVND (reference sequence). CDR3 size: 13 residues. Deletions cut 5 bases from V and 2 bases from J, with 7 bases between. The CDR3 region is CASSAQGNQPQHF. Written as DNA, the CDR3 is TGTGCCAGTAGTGCCCAGGGCAATCAGCCCCAGCATTTT.